Following are 28 T cell receptor beta chains from one sample sequenced in a study of blood T cells in healthy people across ages (dated by TCRdb to the mid-2010s). Libraries were built with 5' RACE. TCRdb names Illumina HiSeq 2500 as the instrument used. A second PCR of roughly 6 to 11 cycles was run with a J-beta primer mix and a sample-barcoded 5' primer. The public sequencing data were trimmed at Q25 with fastp and processed into clonotypes with MiXCR by TCRdb, which kept only in-frame beta chains. Rows with a matching CDR3 protein are joined into one entry that keeps the most common DNA and genes. Counted in this sample were around 1,000,000 distinct CDR3 sequences; 25% of them appeared once. The ten most abundant clones make up around 0.75% of the sample. These same data were also listed under a study on T cells of mothers and their children.

Sequencing input: blood. The receptors derive from a girl aged 2 to 10 in good health.

The CDR3 DNA reads as TGCGCCAGCAGCCTCGGGACAGGGAACGATGAAAAACTGTTTTTT. This gives the protein CASSLGTGNDEKLFF. The chain joins TRBV5-1 to TRBJ1-4; TRBD1 aligns across 9 bases. The CDR3 is 15 residues long. The germline V gene encodes CDR1 SGHRS and CDR2 YFSETQ. V gave up 4 bases and J gave up 6 bases; unmatched junction bases: 7.

The gene calls are TRBV5-4 and TRBJ2-3, with 8 bases that match TRBD1. The ends lost 4 bases at V and 0 bases at J; junction bases unmatched: 7. The CDR3 is 16 residues long. Germline assignment: CDR1 SGHNT and CDR2 YYREEE (reference sequence). The CDR3 DNA is TGTGCCAGCAGCAAACCAGGGACAGGAAGCACAGATACGCAGTATTTT. Amino acids: CASSKPGTGSTDTQYF.

The chain links TRBV20-1 to TRBJ2-5; 7 nucleotides agree with TRBD2. This CDR3 comprises 16 residues. V was pared by 0 bases and J by 2 bases, with 9 bases of the junction left unmatched. Germline V gene sequence: CDR1 DFQATT, CDR2 SNEGSKA (reference sequence). As DNA, the CDR3 is TGCAGTGCTAGAGATATGGCGGGAGAGGGGCAAGAGACCCAGTACTTC. Translated: CSARDMAGEGQETQYF.

The chain recombines TRBV29-1 with TRBJ2-4, with TRBD1 matching over 9 bases. V lost 6 bases, J lost 4 bases, and 4 bases stayed unmatched. The CDR3 is 13 amino acids. The germline V gene encodes CDR1 SQVTM and CDR2 ANQGSEA. CDR3 sequence reads: CSVSGTGKNIQYF. CDR3 nucleotides: TGCAGCGTCTCCGGGACAGGGAAAAACATTCAGTACTTC.

This clonotype was picked up a small number of times. This chain links TRBV27 with TRBJ2-1; D call uncertain. From germline, CDR1 is MNHEY and CDR2 SMNVEV (reference sequence). Trimming cost V 2 bases and J 5 bases, with 10 bases left between them. This CDR3 is built from 14 residues. The CDR3 reads CASSLTYGDNEQFF. The CDR3 DNA reads as TGTGCCAGCAGTTTAACATACGGAGACAATGAGCAGTTCTTC.

This chain connects TRBV14 to TRBJ2-7; 7 bases are a match to TRBD1. Germline loops: CDR1 SGHDN, CDR2 FVKESK. This CDR3 contains 15 residues. V was clipped by 0 bases and J by 6 bases; unmatched bases: 8. The CDR3 region is CASSQDHRGIGEQYF. In nucleotides, the CDR3 is TGTGCCAGCAGCCAAGATCACAGGGGCATTGGCGAGCAGTACTTC. The entire variable domain, with the rest obtained from reference TRBV14 and TRBJ2-7, is as follows: EAGVTQFPSHSVIEKGQTVTLRCDPISGHDNLYWYRRVMGKEIKFLLHFVKESKQDESGMPNNRFLAERTGGTYSTLKVQPAELEDSGVYFCASSQDHRGIGEQYFGPGTRLTVT.

This clonotype has more than one count but fewer than ten. This chain joins TRBV29-1 and TRBJ2-1; 7 positions match TRBD1. The J call may be incorrect, as the DNA end agrees better with TRBJ2-7. Germline V gene data show CDR1 as SQVTM and CDR2 as ANQGSEA. The length of the CDR3 is 13 residues. DNA of the CDR3: TGCAGCGTTGTTACAGGGGATTCCTACGAGCAGTACTTC. Translation: CSVVTGDSYEQYF.

The chain employs TRBV28 and TRBJ1-2; 7 bases line up with TRBD1. Germline assignment: CDR1 MDHEN and CDR2 SYDVKM. The CDR3 runs to 15 residues. Trimming at V came to 8 bases and at J to 4 bases, leaving 13 bases not matched to a gene. CDR3: CASVGPGGLGYGYTF. Written as DNA, the CDR3 is TGTGCCAGCGTCGGTCCAGGGGGATTAGGCTATGGCTACACCTTC.

This chain joins TRBV6-1 and TRBJ2-2; D is ambiguous. CDR1 is MNHNS and CDR2 is SASEGT in the germline V gene. Trimming cost V 4 bases and J 3 bases, with 6 bases left between them. This CDR3 is built from 13 residues. The CDR3 loop reads CASSVGYTGELFF. The CDR3 DNA sequence: TGTGCCAGCAGTGTGGGATACACCGGGGAGCTGTTTTTT.

The gene calls are TRBV6-5 and TRBJ2-2; 7 nucleotides align to TRBD1. The junction had 6 bases not matched to a gene; V was cut back by 3 bases and J by 8 bases. This CDR3 contains 14 residues. Per germline, CDR1 MNHEY and CDR2 SVGAGI. CDR3: CASSYSTGEGELFF. In DNA form, the CDR3 reads TGTGCCAGCAGTTATAGCACAGGGGAGGGGGAGCTGTTTTTT.

This clonotype was found a few times. This chain connects TRBV28 to TRBJ1-5, with D unclear. The CDR3 covers 14 residues. Trimming took off 7 bases at V and 3 bases at J, with 13 bases between the two ends. Germline V gene sequence: CDR1 MDHEN, CDR2 SYDVKM. Here the CDR3 reads CASTWAGSNQPQHF. The CDR3 nucleotides read TGTGCCAGCACCTGGGCAGGTTCCAATCAGCCCCAGCATTTT.

The rearrangement uses TRBV7-8 and TRBJ1-6, with D unclear. V lost 1 base, J lost 0 bases, and 16 bases lay in between. Germline assignment: CDR1 SGHVS and CDR2 FQNEAQ. The CDR3 runs to 19 residues. This CDR3 reads CASSLVEFQLSSYNSPLHF. Here the CDR3 DNA reads TGTGCCAGCAGCTTAGTCGAATTTCAATTGAGCTCCTATAATTCACCCCTCCACTTT.

This clonotype turned up a few times. CDR3: CASRGFSGGYTF. Here the CDR3 DNA reads TGCGCCAGCAGGGGGTTTTCAGGTGGCTACACCTTC. This chain connects TRBV4-1 to TRBJ1-2; D gene ambiguous. This CDR3 contains 12 residues. V shed 6 bases and J shed 7 bases, with 12 bases lying between them. CDR1 and CDR2 from the germline V gene are MGHRA and YSYEKL.

The genes are TRBV7-2 and TRBJ1-5; D gene unclear. Germline loops: CDR1 SGHTA, CDR2 FQGNSA. CDR3 length: 13 residues. Deletions cut 1 base from V and 8 bases from J, with 9 bases between. CDR3 bases: TGTGCCAGCAGCTTAGTGAACCGAGAGCCCCAGCATTTT. Translation gives CASSLVNREPQHF.

This clonotype showed up just a few times. This chain links TRBV4-1 with TRBJ2-5; TRBD1 matches 8 bases. The J call may be mistaken, given a closer DNA end match to TRBJ2-7. Germline loops: CDR1 MGHRA, CDR2 YSYEKL. There are 18 residues in the CDR3. CDR3 DNA sequence: TGCGCCAGCAGCCAAGATCTTACAGGGGGTTTGTCAGGCGACGAGCAGTACTTC. Translation: CASSQDLTGGLSGDEQYF.

This chain links TRBV3-1 with TRBJ1-2; TRBD1 agrees at 7 bases. Germline CDR1 LGHDT, CDR2 YNNKEL (reference sequence). Trimming at V came to 1 base and at J to 4 bases, leaving 6 bases not matched to a gene. The CDR3 extends over 15 amino acids. CDR3 in DNA: TGTGCCAGCAGCCAAGGTGACAGGGACGTCTATGGCTACACCTTC. It specifies CASSQGDRDVYGYTF.

This clonotype was counted a few times. At one of its ends the junction is not consistent with the germline gene, which may arise from a read error. The chain combines TRBV29-1 with TRBJ1-2; D ambiguous. Germline V gene data show CDR1 as SQVTM and CDR2 as ANQGSEA. The CDR3 totals 17 residues. In DNA form, the CDR3 reads TGCAGCGTTGAAGGATCCCGGCTACGAGCCATTCTGGATGGCCACACCTTC. Translated: CSVEGSRLRAILDGHTF.

The gene calls are TRBV27 and TRBJ2-3; 8 bases are shared with TRBD2. The CDR3 has 15 residues. V shed 6 bases and J 2 bases; nucleotides not matched to a gene: 7. CDR1 and CDR2 (germline): MNHEY, SMNVEV (reference sequence). The CDR3 coding sequence is TGTGCCAGCAGAGATGCGGGAGGATACACAGATACGCAGTATTTT. This sequence encodes CASRDAGGYTDTQYF.

The rearrangement joins TRBV7-2 to TRBJ2-7, with unresolved D. Germline loops: CDR1 SGHTA, CDR2 FQGNSA. Trimming left V 2 bases short and J 6 bases short, with 14 bases between. The CDR3 spans 14 residues. CDR3 DNA: TGTGCCAGCAGCTTACTTGGGCTGGTATCCGAGCAGTACTTC. Translation: CASSLLGLVSEQYF.

There are a few counts of this clonotype. The chain combines TRBV5-1 with TRBJ2-2; D is perhaps TRBD1 (5 bases). CDR1 is SGHRS and CDR2 is YFSETQ in the germline V gene. The CDR3 consists of 15 residues. V was shortened by 0 bases and J by 4 bases, with 10 bases between the two germline ends. CDR3 region: CASSLVGDGTGELFF. The CDR3, as DNA: TGCGCCAGCAGCTTGGTAGGGGATGGCACCGGGGAGCTGTTTTTT.

The table lists this clonotype with a few counts. The rearrangement links TRBV4-3 to TRBJ2-5, with 8 bases matching TRBD2. TRBJ2-7 explains the end of the DNA better; the J call may be wrong. CDR1 is LGHNA, CDR2 YSLEER, per germline. CDR3 length: 13 amino acids. CDR3 coding DNA: TGCGCCAGCAGCCTAAGACGGGGGGGCGAGCAGTACTTC. Protein: CASSLRRGGEQYF.

The rearrangement uses TRBV28 and TRBJ2-5; maybe TRBD1 (6 bases). TRBJ2-7 matches the DNA end more closely, so the J call is doubtful. The CDR3 runs 14 residues. Per the germline V gene, CDR1 is MDHEN and CDR2 is SYDVKM. CDR3 sequence reads: CASSLTGNHYEQYF. The CDR3 bases are TGTGCCAGCAGCCTCACAGGGAACCACTACGAGCAGTACTTC.

The rearrangement links TRBV5-1 to TRBJ2-2; TRBD2 aligns across 13 bases. The CDR3 runs 18 residues. V was clipped by 2 bases and J by 6 bases; unmatched bases: 10. Germline loops: CDR1 SGHRS, CDR2 YFSETQ. The CDR3 loop is CASSFRTSGSLVPGELFF. CDR3 nucleotides: TGCGCCAGCAGCTTTAGGACTAGCGGGAGCCTGGTTCCCGGGGAGCTGTTTTTT.

The CDR3 sequence: CSVEDSNRAGEQYF. CDR3 bases: TGCAGCGTTGAAGATAGCAACAGGGCGGGCGAGCAGTACTTC. V usage is TRBV29-1 and J usage is TRBJ2-7; a possible D gene is TRBD1 (6 bases). The CDR3 covers 14 residues. The germline V gene encodes CDR1 SQVTM and CDR2 ANQGSEA. The ends were cut back, 0 bases at V and 6 bases at J, with 15 bases in the middle.

V usage is TRBV12-3 or TRBV12-4 and J usage is TRBJ1-2; D remains unclear. This CDR3 contains 14 residues. Trimming removed 3 bases at V and 8 bases at J, with 16 bases between. CDR3 bases: TGTGCCAGCAGTTTGATGGGCAGGAGTAACGGCTACACCTTC. Translated: CASSLMGRSNGYTF.

This chain uses TRBV10-3 with TRBJ1-1; weak D call: TRBD1 (5 bases). Per germline, CDR1 ENHRY and CDR2 SYGVKD. Trimming took 8 bases from V and 2 from J, leaving 18 bases between them. The CDR3 extends over 15 amino acids. The CDR3 nucleotides are TGTGCCATCGGACCAGGGAATTTGGGAAACACTGAAGCTTTCTTT. It is translated as CAIGPGNLGNTEAFF.

J is TRBJ1-2 and V is TRBV4-2; D may be TRBD1 (5 bases). The CDR3 loop spans 16 amino acids. Germline CDR1 and CDR2: LGHNA and YNFKEQ. Trimming took 0 bases from V and 6 from J, leaving 17 bases between them. This CDR3 is CASSQEDWKGSDGYTF. The CDR3 nucleotides are TGTGCCAGCAGCCAAGAAGATTGGAAGGGGTCGGATGGCTACACCTTC.

The V and J genes are TRBV5-6 and TRBJ1-6; D uncertain. Trimming shortened V by 0 bases and J by 9 bases, and 10 bases separated the two germline ends. This CDR3 is built from 14 residues. Germline V lookup: CDR1 SGHDT, CDR2 YYEEEE. The CDR3 nucleotides are TGTGCCAGCAGCTTGGACTCCGCGGGTTCACCCCTCCACTTT. This translates into CASSLDSAGSPLHF.